This TCR beta chain was captured by sequencing in a study of blood T cell repertoires in COVID-19 (dated by TCRdb to 2018 to 2020). As for the study more broadly: Collaborator samples came from the United States, Italy and Spain and covered acute and convalescent phases of COVID-19. The material from the prospective study consisted of cDNA or gDNA derived from T cells, B-cell-depleted T cells, or PBMCs. Deeply sampled blood TCRbeta repertoires from subjects exposed to, actively infected with, or recovered from COVID-19 were included in the dataset. The repertoires were released in a freely available public database meant as a resource for research on the immune response to SARS-CoV-2. The samples were drawn from the first 160 participants of the ongoing ImmuneRACE study and from 1,254 subjects provided by 6 global collaborators. A de-identified subject ID, COVID-19 status, age in years and sex were almost always included in the sample metadata. HLA class I and class II types, where available, came from metadata supplied by the sample provider rather than from assay-based typing. Results and caveats for the whole study, not just this receptor: The quantity of clinical and demographic metadata differed by source and by participant and was supplied without curation.

Trimming costs V 3 bases and J 7 bases, and their ends lie 13 bases apart. Sequences KGHSH (CDR1) and LQKENI (CDR2) are obtained from the germline V gene. CDR3 length: 14 amino acids, cysteine to phenylalanine. Of the read, only the CDR3 DNA is kept; its 42 bases are in frame from base 1. TCRbeta CDR3 regions were amplified from genomic DNA using the immunoSEQ Assay, a bias-controlled multiplex PCR. As for the original processing: The number of nucleated cells in each sample was estimated by amplification of reference gene primers within the assay. To quantify the absolute abundance of each unique TCRbeta CDR3 rearrangement, sequence reads were collapsed and filtered. For each sample, productive Simpson clonality was calculated as the square root of Simpson's diversity index across productive rearrangements. TCRdb retrieved this table from immuneACCESS and kept in-frame rearrangements only. Not all clones are present; in checked studies, unresolved V genes account for under half, and no reason is known for the remainder. V, J and clone size are those of that table, while D and trimming were read from the DNA. In all, the sample holds tens of thousands of clones, and less than 85% of those were seen once. The ten most abundant clones make up around a sixth of the sample.

This clone was detected only a few times. Which antigen it targets is not known. Within one base of it there is no much larger clone, and no base qualities were kept. The collaborating institutions used their own protocols to collect whole blood in K2EDTA tubes. For TCRbeta analysis, collaborators shipped samples as frozen whole blood, isolated PBMCs, or DNA extracted from either of those sample types. The sequence derives from a man aged 70 or older with active or convalescent COVID-19. The sample taken for sequencing was peripheral blood. The chain is made from TRBV18 and TRBJ2-1, and the D gene may be TRBD1, 5 bases matching. The nucleotide sequence is given as TGTGCCAGCTCACCTCTGCAGGGTGCTAATGAGCAGTTCTTC. Its translation is CASSPLQGANEQFF.